This passage covers 3 T cell receptor beta chains from one sample sequenced in a study of T cell changes during pregnancy in multiple sclerosis. The method was immunoSEQ multiplex PCR; TCRdb's version includes in-frame clones alone and lacks a portion of them. The data show 65,000 to 70,000 clones, around 92% seen once. The input for sequencing was peripheral blood, taken in the third trimester of pregnancy. These receptors were taken from a female donor in good health, enrolled as a control in a pregnancy study.

V is TRBV5-4 and J is TRBJ2-1, with TRBD2 identical over 10 bases. CDR1 SGHNT and CDR2 YYREEE come from the germline V gene (reference sequence). This CDR3 is built from 19 residues. With 7 bases clipped from V and 4 bases from J, the junction kept 20 bases outside the gene matches. CDR3 loop: CASATRPGSGGAGYNEQFF. The DNA for the CDR3 is TGTGCCAGCGCCACGCGGCCTGGAAGCGGGGGGGCGGGGTACAATGAGCAGTTCTTC.

The rearrangement links TRBV18 to TRBJ2-3; D is ambiguous. The V end was cut by 6 bases, the J end by 0 bases, with 10 bases between. This CDR3 contains 14 residues. Germline-derived CDR1 and CDR2 are KGHSH and LQKENI. The CDR3 bases are TGTGCCAGCTCTGAGGTACTAAGCACAGATACGCAGTATTTT. It is translated as CASSEVLSTDTQYF.

The rearrangement uses TRBV7-2 and TRBJ2-7, with 8 bases matching TRBD2. With 3 bases clipped from V and 6 bases from J, the junction kept 7 bases outside the gene matches. The CDR3 totals 14 residues. Germline V gene lookup returns CDR1 SGHTA and CDR2 FQGNSA. CDR3 sequence: CASSFFSGASEQYF. CDR3 bases: TGTGCCAGCAGCTTCTTTAGCGGGGCCTCCGAGCAGTACTTC.